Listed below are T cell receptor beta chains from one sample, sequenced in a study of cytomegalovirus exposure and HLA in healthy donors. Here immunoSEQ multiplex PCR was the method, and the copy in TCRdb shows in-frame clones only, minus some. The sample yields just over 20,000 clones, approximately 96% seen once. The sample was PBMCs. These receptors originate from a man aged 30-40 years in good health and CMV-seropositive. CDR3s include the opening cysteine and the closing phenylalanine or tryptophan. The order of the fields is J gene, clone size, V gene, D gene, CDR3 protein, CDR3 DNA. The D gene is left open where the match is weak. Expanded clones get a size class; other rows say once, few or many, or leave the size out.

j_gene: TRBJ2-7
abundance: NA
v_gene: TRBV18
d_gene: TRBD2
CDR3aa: CASSPRLARPYEQYF
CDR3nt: TGTGCCAGCTCACCGAGACTAGCTCGTCCGTACGAGCAGTACTTC

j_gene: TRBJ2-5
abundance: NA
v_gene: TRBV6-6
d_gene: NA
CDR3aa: CASSTGAEETQYF
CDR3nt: TGTGCCAGCAGCACTGGAGCAGAAGAGACCCAGTACTTC

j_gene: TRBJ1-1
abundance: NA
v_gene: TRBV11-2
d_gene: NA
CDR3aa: CASSLDHLNTEAFF
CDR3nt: TGTGCCAGCAGCTTAGATCATCTGAACACTGAAGCTTTCTTT

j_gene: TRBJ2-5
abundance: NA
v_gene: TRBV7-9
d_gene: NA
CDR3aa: CASSSRVAQETQYF
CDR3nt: TGTGCCAGCAGCTCCAGGGTGGCCCAAGAGACCCAGTACTTC

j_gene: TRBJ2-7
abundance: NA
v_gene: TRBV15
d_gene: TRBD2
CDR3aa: CATSRDRGVGEQYF
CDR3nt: TGTGCCACCAGCAGAGATCGGGGGGTCGGTGAGCAGTACTTC

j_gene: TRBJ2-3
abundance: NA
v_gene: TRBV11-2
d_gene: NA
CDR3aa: CASTLTDTQYF
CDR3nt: TGTGCCAGCACCCTCACAGATACGCAGTATTTT

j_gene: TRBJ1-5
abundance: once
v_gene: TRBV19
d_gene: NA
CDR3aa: CASSQSQALGQPQHF
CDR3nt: TGTGCCAGTAGTCAGTCTCAGGCGCTTGGTCAGCCCCAGCATTTT

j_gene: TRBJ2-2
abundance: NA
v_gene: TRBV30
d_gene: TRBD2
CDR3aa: CAWSHLAGGRGTGELFF
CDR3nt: TGTGCCTGGAGTCATCTAGCGGGAGGGAGAGGCACCGGGGAGCTGTTTTTT

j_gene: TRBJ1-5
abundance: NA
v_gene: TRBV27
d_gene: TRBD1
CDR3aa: CASSPPGQGHQPQHF
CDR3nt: TGTGCCAGCAGCCCTCCGGGACAGGGTCATCAGCCCCAGCATTTT

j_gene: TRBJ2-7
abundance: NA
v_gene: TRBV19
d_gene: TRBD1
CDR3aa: CASLGQGANVQYF
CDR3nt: TGTGCCAGTCTGGGACAGGGGGCTAATGTGCAGTACTTC

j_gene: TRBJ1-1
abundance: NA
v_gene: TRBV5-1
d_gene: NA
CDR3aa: CASSPSTGSATEAFF
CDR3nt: TGCGCCAGCAGCCCATCAACAGGATCAGCCACTGAAGCTTTCTTT

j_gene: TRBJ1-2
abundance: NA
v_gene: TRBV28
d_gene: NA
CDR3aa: CASSSGYGYTF
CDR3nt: TGTGCCAGCAGTTCAGGATATGGCTACACCTTC

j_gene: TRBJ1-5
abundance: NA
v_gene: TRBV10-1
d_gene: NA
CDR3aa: CASRSTPTDSNQPQHF
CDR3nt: TGCGCCAGCAGATCCACCCCAACAGATAGCAATCAGCCCCAGCATTTT

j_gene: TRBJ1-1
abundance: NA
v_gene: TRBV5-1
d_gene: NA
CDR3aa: CASARQGNTEAFF
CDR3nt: TGCGCCAGCGCAAGGCAGGGGAACACTGAAGCTTTCTTT

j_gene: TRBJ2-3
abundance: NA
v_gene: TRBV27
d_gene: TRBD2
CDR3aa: CASSLGLAGYTDTQYF
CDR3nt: TGTGCCAGCAGCCTCGGACTAGCGGGGTACACAGATACGCAGTATTTT

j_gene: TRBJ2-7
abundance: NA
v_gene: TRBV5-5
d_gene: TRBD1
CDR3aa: CASSSDRGSAYEQYF
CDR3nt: TGTGCCAGCAGCTCGGACAGGGGCTCCGCCTACGAGCAGTACTTC

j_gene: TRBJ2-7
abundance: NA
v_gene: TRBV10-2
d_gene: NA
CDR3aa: CASRTSNYEQYF
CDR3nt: TGCGCCAGCAGGACTTCCAACTACGAGCAGTACTTC

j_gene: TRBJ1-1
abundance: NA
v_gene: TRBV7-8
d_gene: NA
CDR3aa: CASSPRDTTEAFF
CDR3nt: TGTGCCAGCAGCCCCAGGGACACCACTGAAGCTTTCTTT

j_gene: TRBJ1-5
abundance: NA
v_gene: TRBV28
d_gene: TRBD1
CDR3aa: CASSSRDRGRGNQPQHF
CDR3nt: TGTGCCAGCAGTTCCCGGGACAGGGGAAGGGGCAATCAGCCCCAGCATTTT